This T cell receptor beta chain was recorded in a study of blood T cell repertoires in COVID-19. About the study: Samples came from the United States, Italy and Spain, spanning acute and convalescent COVID-19. PBMCs, B-cell-depleted T cells, or T cells provided the cDNA or gDNA that made up the material.

The CDR3 loop spans 15 amino acids. The germline V gene has CDR1 LNHNV and CDR2 YYDKDF (reference sequence). The ends lost 9 bases at V and 4 bases at J; junction bases unmatched: 11. Sequencing used immunoSEQ multiplex PCR; TCRdb keeps in-frame clones, though not all of them. The data show 210,000 or so clones, roughly nine tenths seen once. In this sample, this clone turned up once. The sequence came from a young woman who had recovered from COVID-19. The sequencing sample was made of peripheral blood. The V and J genes are TRBV15 and TRBJ2-3; TRBD2 agrees at 9 bases. The CDR3: CATRNIAGVADTQYF. The CDR3 coding sequence is TGTGCCACACGGAATATAGCGGGAGTTGCAGATACGCAGTATTTT.